What follows describes a single T cell receptor (beta chain). The protocol was immunoSEQ multiplex PCR, while the TCRdb copy is restricted to in-frame clones and leaves out a portion. This sample yields 35,000 to 55,000 clones, of which 88% are seen a single time; 5.5% to 6% belongs to the top ten. This sample is drawn from a study of T cell changes during pregnancy in multiple sclerosis. This CDR3 contains 14 residues. Trimming left V 2 bases short and J 5 bases short, with 11 bases between. The germline CDR1 and CDR2 sequences are SGHTA and FQGTGA. The receptor was derived from a female donor in good health, enrolled as a control in a pregnancy study. This specimen was CD8+ T cells from peripheral blood mononuclear cells, taken after pregnancy. V and J are TRBV7-3 and TRBJ2-3; tentatively, D is TRBD2 (5 bases). CDR3 DNA: TGTGCCAGCAGCTTAGCAGGTGGGAGAGATACGCAGTATTTT. This translates into CASSLAGGRDTQYF. Supplemented by reference TRBV7-3 and TRBJ2-3, the full variable domain reads GAGVSQTPSNKVTEKGKYVELRCDPISGHTALYWYRQSLGQGPEFLIYFQGTGAADDSGLPNDRFFAVRPEGSVSTLKIQRTERGDSAVYLCASSLAGGRDTQYFGPGTRLTVL.